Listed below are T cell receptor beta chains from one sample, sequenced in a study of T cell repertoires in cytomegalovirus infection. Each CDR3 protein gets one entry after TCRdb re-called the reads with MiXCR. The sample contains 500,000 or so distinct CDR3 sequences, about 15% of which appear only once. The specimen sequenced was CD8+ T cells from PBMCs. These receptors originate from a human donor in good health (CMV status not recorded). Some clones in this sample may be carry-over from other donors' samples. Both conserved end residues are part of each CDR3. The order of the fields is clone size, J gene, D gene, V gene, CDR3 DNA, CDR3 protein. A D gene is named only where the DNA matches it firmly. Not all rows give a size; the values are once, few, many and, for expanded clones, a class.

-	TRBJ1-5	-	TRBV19	TGTGCCAGTAGTATTACGGCGGATCAGCCCCAGCATTTT	CASSITADQPQHF
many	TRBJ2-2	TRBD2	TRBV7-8	TGTGCCAGCAGCTTACCCCGGACTAGCCCGAACACCGGGGAGCTGTTTTTT	CASSLPRTSPNTGELFF
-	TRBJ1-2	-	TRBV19	TGTGCCAGTAGTCGTTATACGTCGGGTCGGGACTATGGCTACACCTTC	CASSRYTSGRDYGYTF
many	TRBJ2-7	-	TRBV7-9	TGTGCCAGCAGCTTAGTTGGGCAGGGGATCTACGAGCAGTACTTC	CASSLVGQGIYEQYF
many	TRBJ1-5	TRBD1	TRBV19	TGTGCCAGTAAGGGGGCAGGACTAAGCAATCAGCCCCAGCATTTT	CASKGAGLSNQPQHF
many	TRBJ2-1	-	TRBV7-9	TGTGCCAGCAGCCCCAGACAGGACGAGCAGTTCTTC	CASSPRQDEQFF
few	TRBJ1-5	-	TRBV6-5	TGTGCTACAGCTCTACAAAGGAGCAATCAGCCCCAGCATTTT	CATALQRSNQPQHF
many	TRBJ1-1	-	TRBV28	TGTGCCAGCAGTTTAGTCCCCAACACTGAAGCTTTCTTT	CASSLVPNTEAFF
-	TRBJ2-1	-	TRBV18	TGTGCCAGCTCACCCATCGACCCCCCCAGTGCGAACAATGAGCAGTTCTTC	CASSPIDPPSANNEQFF
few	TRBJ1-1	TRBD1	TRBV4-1	TGCGCCAGCAGCCAGAACACAGGGGGCGTTAAAGCTTTCTTT	CASSQNTGGVKAFF
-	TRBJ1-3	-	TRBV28	TGTGCCAGCAGTTCGGGGGACGGCAAATCTGGAAACACCATATATTTT	CASSSGDGKSGNTIYF